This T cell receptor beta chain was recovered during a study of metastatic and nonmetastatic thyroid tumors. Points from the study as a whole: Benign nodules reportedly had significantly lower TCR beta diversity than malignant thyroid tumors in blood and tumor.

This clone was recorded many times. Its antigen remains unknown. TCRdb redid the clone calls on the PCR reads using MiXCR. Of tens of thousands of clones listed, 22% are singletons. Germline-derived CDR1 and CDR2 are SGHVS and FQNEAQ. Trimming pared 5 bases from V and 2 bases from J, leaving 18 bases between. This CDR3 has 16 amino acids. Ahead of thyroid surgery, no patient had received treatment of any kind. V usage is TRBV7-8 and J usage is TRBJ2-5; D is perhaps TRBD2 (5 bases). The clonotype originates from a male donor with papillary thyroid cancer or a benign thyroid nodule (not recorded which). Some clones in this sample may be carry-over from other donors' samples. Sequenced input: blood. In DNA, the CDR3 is TGTGCCAGCAGCCCCCGGACCGCCGGGATTCAAGAGACCCAGTACTTC. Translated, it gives CASSPRTAGIQETQYF.